The next 16 T cell receptor beta chains were all read from a single sample in a study of cytomegalovirus exposure and HLA in healthy donors. The PCR made use of 60 Vbeta and 13 Jbeta primers. Method: immunoSEQ multiplex PCR; TCRdb's copy keeps in-frame clones and lacks some. The sample has over 100,000 clones. Material: PBMCs. All receptors derive from a man younger than 40 in good health and CMV-seronegative.

V gene TRBV7-9 combines with J gene TRBJ2-3; 7 bases are a match to TRBD1. The germline V gene has CDR1 SEHNR and CDR2 FQNEAQ (reference sequence). The CDR3 length is 15 residues. J gave up 1 base and V 1 base, and 2 bases lay outside the gene matches. The CDR3 here is CASSLVTGGTDTQYF. Here the CDR3 DNA reads TGTGCCAGCAGCTTAGTTACAGGGGGCACAGATACGCAGTATTTT. Looking up the rest from reference TRBV7-9 and TRBJ2-3 gives the full variable domain: DTGVSQNPRHKITKRGQNVTFRCDPISEHNRLYWYRQTLGQGPEFLTYFQNEAQLEKSRLLSDRFSAERPKGSFSTLEIQRTEQGDSAMYLCASSLVTGGTDTQYFGPGTRLTVL.

The chain is built from TRBV27 and TRBJ1-3; D gene unclear. The CDR3 extends over 15 amino acids. The ends were cut back, 6 bases at V and 2 bases at J, with 14 bases in the middle. Germline values: CDR1 MNHEY, CDR2 SMNVEV (reference sequence). The CDR3 DNA reads as TGTGCCAGCAGGTCCTACAAGAGCGCTGGAAACACCATATATTTT. Encoded protein: CASRSYKSAGNTIYF.

This chain uses TRBV4-3 with TRBJ2-7; TRBD1 aligns across 9 bases. V shed 4 bases, J shed 6 bases, and the junction held 10 bases outside the gene matches. Germline lookup yields CDR1 LGHNA and CDR2 YSLEER. The length of the CDR3 is 15 residues. Written as DNA, the CDR3 is TGCGCCAGCAGCCGACTTACCGGGACAGGGAGCGAGCAGTACTTC. Translated, it gives CASSRLTGTGSEQYF.

V gene TRBV7-9 combines with J gene TRBJ2-3; D is uncertain. The CDR3 loop spans 11 amino acids. CDR1 is SEHNR and CDR2 is FQNEAQ in the germline V gene (reference sequence). V lost 10 bases and J lost 2, with 7 bases in between. CDR3 in DNA: TGTGCCATCTGGGCCACAGATACGCAGTATTTT. Its translation: CAIWATDTQYF.

The chain is built from TRBV9 and TRBJ2-1; 8 bases align to TRBD2. With V trimmed by 0 bases and J by 7 bases, 9 bases remained unmatched. Germline V CDR1 and CDR2: SGDLS, YYNGEE. This CDR3 comprises 16 residues. The CDR3 coding sequence is TGTGCCAGCAGCGTAGGGGTAGCGGGGTTCAGGAATGAGCAGTTCTTC. The encoded protein is CASSVGVAGFRNEQFF.

The gene calls are TRBV7-9 and TRBJ2-7, with TRBD1 identical over 9 bases. The CDR3 has 15 amino acids. The ends lost 5 bases at V and 2 bases at J; junction bases unmatched: 7. CDR1 and CDR2 (germline): SEHNR, FQNEAQ (reference sequence). As DNA, the CDR3 is TGTGCCAGCAGCGATCGACAGGGGGACCCCTACGAGCAGTACTTC. This gives the protein CASSDRQGDPYEQYF. The complete variable domain, with remaining parts taken from reference TRBV7-9 and TRBJ2-7, reads DTGVSQNPRHKITKRGQNVTFRCDPISEHNRLYWYRQTLGQGPEFLTYFQNEAQLEKSRLLSDRFSAERPKGSFSTLEIQRTEQGDSAMYLCASSDRQGDPYEQYFGPGTRLTVT.

The gene calls are TRBV7-7 and TRBJ2-2, with TRBD1 as a possible D gene (5 bases). Germline CDR1 reads SSHAT; CDR2 reads FNYEAQ (reference sequence). Trimming cost V 1 base and J 4 bases, with 10 bases left between them. The CDR3 covers 15 residues. The CDR3 here is CASSLEGLGTGELFF. The CDR3, as DNA: TGTGCCAGCAGCTTAGAGGGGTTAGGCACCGGGGAGCTGTTTTTT.

The rearrangement joins TRBV4-1 to TRBJ2-2; TRBD1 matches 7 bases. Germline V gene data show CDR1 as MGHRA and CDR2 as YSYEKL. The CDR3 covers 16 residues. Trimming removed 1 base from V and 4 bases from J; junction bases left unmatched: 6. Written as DNA, the CDR3 is TGCGCCAGCAGCCAAGTGGGGGACAGCTTCACCGGGGAGCTGTTTTTT. It is translated as CASSQVGDSFTGELFF.

V gene TRBV2 combines with J gene TRBJ2-3; perhaps TRBD1 as D (5 bases). CDR3 length: 14 amino acids. Trimming left V 10 bases short and J 0 bases short, with 14 bases between. Germline values: CDR1 SNHLY, CDR2 FYNNEI. CDR3 bases: TGTGCCACCGCGACAGTTCTTAGCACAGATACGCAGTATTTT. This codes for CATATVLSTDTQYF.

V usage is TRBV4-3 and J usage is TRBJ2-7; 7 nucleotides match TRBD1. Trimming cost V 1 base and J 6 bases; bases outside gene matches: 6. Germline lookup yields CDR1 LGHNA and CDR2 YSLEER. This CDR3 comprises 14 residues. The CDR3 loop is CASSQGRQGGEQYF. DNA of the CDR3: TGCGCCAGCAGCCAAGGACGACAGGGTGGCGAGCAGTACTTC.

The chain uses TRBV6-5 and TRBJ1-1; 8 bases line up with TRBD1. Germline V CDR1 and CDR2: MNHEY, SVGAGI. The V and J ends lost 1 base and 5 bases, in that order; junction bases with no gene match: 6. The CDR3 runs to 15 residues. The CDR3 DNA reads TGTGCCAGCAGTTACTGGGCAGGGGGCGGAACTGAAGCTTTCTTT. The encoded protein is CASSYWAGGGTEAFF.

The chain links TRBV11-1 to TRBJ2-7; D is possibly TRBD1 (6 bases). This CDR3 has 15 amino acids. Trimming removed 5 bases at V and 5 bases at J, with 19 bases between. The V gene's germline CDR1 is SGHAT and CDR2 FQDESV (reference sequence). The CDR3 sequence is CASSPLQGWDDEQYF. The CDR3 region has the DNA TGTGCCAGCAGCCCACTACAGGGTTGGGACGACGAGCAGTACTTC. Full variable domain (outside the CDR3, taken from reference TRBV11-1 and TRBJ2-7): EAEVAQSPRYKITEKSQAVAFWCDPISGHATLYWYRQILGQGPELLVQFQDESVVDDSQLPKDRFSAERLKGVDSTLKIQPAELGDSAMYLCASSPLQGWDDEQYFGPGTRLTVT.

V gene TRBV5-1 combines with J gene TRBJ1-6, with D hard to call. Per germline, CDR1 SGHRS and CDR2 YFSETQ. Trimming removed 5 bases from V and 9 bases from J, with 12 bases in between. The CDR3 length is 13 residues. The CDR3, as DNA: TGCGCCAGCAGGGCGGAGGTCCGTTCACCCCTCCACTTT. It codes for CASRAEVRSPLHF. The whole variable domain, remainder taken from reference TRBV5-1 and TRBJ1-6, is KAGVTQTPRYLIKTRGQQVTLSCSPISGHRSVSWYQQTPGQGLQFLFEYFSETQRNKGNFPGRFSGRQFSNSRSEMNVSTLELGDSALYLCASRAEVRSPLHFGNGTRLTVT.

The V and J genes are TRBV7-6 and TRBJ2-1; possible D gene TRBD1, 5 bases. Deletions cut 1 base from V and 5 bases from J, with 6 bases between. The CDR3 covers 13 residues. Germline V gene sequence: CDR1 SGHVS, CDR2 FNYEAQ. The CDR3 bases are TGTGCCAGCAGCTTAGGGACACACAATGAGCAGTTCTTC. It translates to CASSLGTHNEQFF.

With respect to this clone: Other nucleotide sequences from this sample produce the same CDR3. J is TRBJ1-2 and V is TRBV5-1, with D perhaps TRBD1 (6 bases). The CDR3 runs to 15 residues. Germline assignment: CDR1 SGHRS and CDR2 YFSETQ. V shed 0 bases and J shed 8 bases, with 17 bases lying between them. The DNA for the CDR3 is TGCGCCAGCAGCTTGGAACAGGGAACGGGATACGGCTACACCTTC. It codes for CASSLEQGTGYGYTF.

The chain joins TRBV18 to TRBJ1-3; D is uncertain. The CDR3 length is 15 residues. V lost 2 bases to trimming and J lost 0 bases, with 8 bases between them. Germline assignment: CDR1 KGHSH and CDR2 LQKENI. This CDR3 reads CASSPNTLSGNTIYF. The DNA for the CDR3 is TGTGCCAGCTCACCAAACACCCTCTCTGGAAACACCATATATTTT. The variable domain in full, with the rest retrieved from reference TRBV18 and TRBJ1-3, is NAGVMQNPRHLVRRRGQEARLRCSPMKGHSHVYWYRQLPEEGLKFMVYLQKENIIDESGMPKERFSAEFPKEGPSILRIQQVVRGDSAAYFCASSPNTLSGNTIYFGEGSWLTVV.